The present TCR beta chain was sequenced within a study of T cell changes during pregnancy in multiple sclerosis. Germline CDR1 SGHAT, CDR2 FQNNGV. The CDR3 loop spans 13 amino acids. The V gene end was trimmed by 2 bases and the J gene end by 8 bases; junction bases not matched to a gene: 4. Using immunoSEQ multiplex PCR, the repertoire was profiled, and TCRdb retains in-frame clones only, with some absent. The sample includes roughly 40,000 clones, approximately 90% of them seen just once. The source of this sequence is a female donor with multiple sclerosis, enrolled in a pregnancy study. Specimen: CD4+ T cells from peripheral blood mononuclear cells, collected after pregnancy. The chain employs TRBV11-2 and TRBJ1-1; 8 bases align to TRBD1. The CDR3 sequence: CASSLRQGPEAFF. The CDR3 nucleotides are TGTGCCAGCAGCTTACGACAGGGGCCAGAAGCTTTCTTT.